This TCR beta chain is drawn from a study of blood T cell repertoires in COVID-19. Deletions cut 5 bases from V and 3 bases from J, with 13 bases between. The length of the CDR3 is 14 residues. Germline CDR1 and CDR2: SEHNR and FQNEAQ (reference sequence). In the original workflow: Nucleated cell number was recorded as an estimate derived from reference gene primer amplification. Using immunoSEQ multiplex PCR, the repertoire was profiled, and TCRdb retains in-frame clones only, with some absent. From that table come the V and J calls and clone size; the DNA was used to work out D and trimming. The repertoire holds 300,000 to 400,000 clones, with around 87% as singletons.

The sequence derives from a woman between 45 and 65 years old who had recovered from COVID-19. Sequencing was performed on peripheral blood. The chain joins TRBV7-9 to TRBJ1-2; D ambiguous. For the CDR3, the DNA is TGTGCCAGCAGCCCTTCTGGGGAGTACTATGGCTACACCTTC. Translating it yields CASSPSGEYYGYTF.